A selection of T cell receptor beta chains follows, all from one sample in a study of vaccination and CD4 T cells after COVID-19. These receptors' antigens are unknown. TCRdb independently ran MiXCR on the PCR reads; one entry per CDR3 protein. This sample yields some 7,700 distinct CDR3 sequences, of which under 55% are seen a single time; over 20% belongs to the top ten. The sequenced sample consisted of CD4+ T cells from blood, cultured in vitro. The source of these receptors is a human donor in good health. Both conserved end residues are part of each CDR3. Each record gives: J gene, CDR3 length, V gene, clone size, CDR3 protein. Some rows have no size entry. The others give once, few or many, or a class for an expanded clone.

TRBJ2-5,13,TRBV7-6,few,CASSLGNEETQYF
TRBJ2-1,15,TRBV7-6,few,CASSLVVVGSSEQFF
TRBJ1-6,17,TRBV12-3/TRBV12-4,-,CASRPWGGDSYNSPLHF
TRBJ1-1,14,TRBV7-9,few,CASSLYTGGGWAFF
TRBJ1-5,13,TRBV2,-,CASSIGGVQPQHF
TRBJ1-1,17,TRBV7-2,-,CASRLDRDRITNTEAFF
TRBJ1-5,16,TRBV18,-,CASSPFNAASRQPQHF
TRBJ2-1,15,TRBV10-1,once,CASSEVGQDRNEQFF
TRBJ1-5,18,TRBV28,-,CASSSGTGGLVFGQPQHF
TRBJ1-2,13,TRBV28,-,CASSPDSNYGYTF
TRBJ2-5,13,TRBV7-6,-,CASKGGVGETQYF
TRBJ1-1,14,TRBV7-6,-,CASSFASGGDEAFF
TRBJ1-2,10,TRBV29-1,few,CSVKIDGYTF
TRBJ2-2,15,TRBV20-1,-,CSARGSPTNTGELFF
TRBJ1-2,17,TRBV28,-,CASSSHKMGGTVGGYTF
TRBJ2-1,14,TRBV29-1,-,CSVGGTSEWSEQFF